This T cell receptor beta chain appears in the sequencing data of a study of blood T cell repertoires in COVID-19. Study at large: Samples of COVID-19 (acute and convalescent) were obtained from the United States, Italy and Spain. Sources were T cells, B-cell-depleted T cells, or PBMCs; the material itself was cDNA or gDNA.

V lost 6 bases and J 6 bases, leaving 12 bases between the germline ends. The CDR3 is 12 residues long. Original processing methods: Amplification with reference gene primers provided the estimates of nucleated cell counts. Libraries were prepared by immunoSEQ multiplex PCR; TCRdb keeps only in-frame clonotypes and omits some of them. The V and J calls and clone size come from that table; D and trimming were worked out from the DNA. The repertoire holds tens of thousands of clones, approximately 80% seen once, with about half in the top ten. The sequence was collected from a human donor in a cohort sampled during active COVID-19. The gene calls are TRBV12-3 or TRBV12-4 and TRBJ2-7; D is unresolved. Input material: peripheral blood. CDR3 sequence (DNA): TGTGCCAGCAGCACCACTCCGCTCGAGCAGTACTTC. Amino acid sequence: CASSTTPLEQYF.